These 22 T cell receptor beta chains share one sample of origin, sequenced in a study of T cells in Graves' hyperthyroidism and ophthalmopathy. Amplified regions were TCR beta CDR3 sequences from RNA transcripts. First-round RT-PCR of the TCR CDR3 relied on the HTBI primer set. TCRdb reprocessed the multiplex PCR reads with MiXCR, giving one entry per CDR3 protein. The table includes fewer than 450,000 distinct CDR3 sequences, roughly 15% detected once. The sample taken for sequencing was blood. Receptors originate from a woman aged 25 to 39 with Graves' hyperthyroidism that later progressed to Graves' ophthalmopathy.

This clonotype was observed many times. The rearrangement uses TRBV24-1 and TRBJ2-1; D unresolved. There are 15 residues in the CDR3. Trimming took 4 bases from V and 7 from J, leaving 16 bases between them. Per germline, CDR1 KGHDR and CDR2 SFDVKD. The CDR3 loop is CATSDPGLPGNEQFF. CDR3 in DNA: TGTGCCACCAGTGACCCTGGCCTACCTGGGAATGAGCAGTTCTTC.

This clonotype appeared many times. This chain joins TRBV30 and TRBJ2-3; D may be TRBD1 or TRBD2 (5 bases each). Germline V gene lookup returns CDR1 GTSNPN and CDR2 SVGIG (reference sequence). CDR3 length: 15 amino acids. Between the trimmed V and J ends, which lost 3 bases and 4 bases, there was a span of 17 bases. CDR3 sequence (DNA): TGTGCCTGGAGGGGACCCTCAATTTTCCCAGATACGCAGTATTTT. As protein: CAWRGPSIFPDTQYF. The full variable domain, rest sourced from reference TRBV30 and TRBJ2-3, is SQTIHQWPATLVQPVGSPLSLECTVEGTSNPNLYWYRQAAGRGLQLLFYSVGIGQISSEVPQNLSASRPQDRQFILSSKKLLLSDSGFYLCAWRGPSIFPDTQYFGPGTRLTVL.

The chain couples TRBV6-6 to TRBJ2-3; maybe TRBD2 (6 bases). CDR1 is MNHNY, CDR2 SVGAGI, per germline (reference sequence). The CDR3 has 17 amino acids. V shed 2 bases and J shed 0 bases, with 15 bases lying between them. As DNA, the CDR3 is TGTGCCAGCAGTTACAGTTCCCCGGGGGATAGCACAGATACGCAGTATTTT. Protein: CASSYSSPGDSTDTQYF.

There are many counts of this clonotype. J is TRBJ2-7 and V is TRBV29-1, with a weak D call TRBD1 (6 bases). Germline CDR1 and CDR2: SQVTM and ANQGSEA. Trimming shortened V by 1 base and J by 7 bases, and 20 bases separated the two germline ends. CDR3 length equals 15 residues. CDR3 in DNA: TGCAGCGTTGAAGTCGTCCGGGTAGGGACAAGGGAGCAGTACTTC. Translation gives CSVEVVRVGTREQYF.

The V and J genes are TRBV6-2 or TRBV6-3 and TRBJ1-1; 12 bases line up with TRBD1. Germline trimming cut 6 bases from V and 3 bases from J; bases unmatched to any gene: 5. This CDR3 is 15 amino acids long. Germline V gene sequence: CDR1 MNHEY, CDR2 SVGEGT. The CDR3 nucleotides are TGTGCCAGCAGAAGGGACAGGGGGCGCGACACTGAAGCTTTCTTT. It is translated as CASRRDRGRDTEAFF.

The rearrangement links TRBV20-1 to TRBJ2-7, with 8 positions matching TRBD2. The CDR3 sequence is 13 residues long. V lost 4 bases, J lost 2 bases, and 4 bases stayed unmatched. Per the germline V gene, CDR1 is DFQATT and CDR2 is SNEGSKA (reference sequence). The CDR3 loop reads CSAKAGGPYEQYF. CDR3 in DNA: TGCAGTGCTAAGGCGGGAGGCCCCTACGAGCAGTACTTC.

This clonotype was picked up a small number of times. The chain recombines TRBV2 with TRBJ2-7; D is uncertain. In germline, CDR1 is SNHLY, CDR2 FYNNEI. CDR3 length: 10 residues. CDR3 sequence reads: CAQGLGEQYF. CDR3 coding DNA: TGTGCTCAAGGTCTAGGCGAGCAGTACTTC.

The table lists this clonotype with a few counts. The genes are TRBV20-1 and TRBJ2-2; the D gene could be TRBD1 or TRBD2 (5 bases each). Between the trimmed V and J ends, which lost 3 bases and 6 bases, there was a span of 14 bases. CDR1 and CDR2 (germline): DFQATT, SNEGSKA (reference sequence). The CDR3 is 14 amino acids. DNA of the CDR3: TGCAGTGCTAGTGCCCCGGGGCGGGCCGGGGAGCTGTTTTTT. The encoded protein is CSASAPGRAGELFF.

This clonotype was counted many times. The chain combines TRBV2 with TRBJ2-5, with 8 bases fitting TRBD2. In germline, CDR1 is SNHLY, CDR2 FYNNEI. The CDR3 extends over 15 amino acids. With V trimmed by 4 bases and J by 2 bases, 6 bases remained unmatched. The CDR3 DNA reads TGTGCCAGCAGTGTGAATAGCGGGAATCAAGAGACCCAGTACTTC. Translating it yields CASSVNSGNQETQYF. The full variable domain, in which reference TRBV2 and TRBJ2-5 provide the parts outside the CDR3, is EPEVTQTPSHQVTQMGQEVILRCVPISNHLYFYWYRQILGQKVEFLVSFYNNEISEKSEIFDDQFSVERPDGSNFTLKIRSTKLEDSAMYFCASSVNSGNQETQYFGPGTRLLVL.

In this sample, this clonotype turned up many times. DNA for the CDR3: TGTGCCAGCAGCTTAGGACAGCTACATTCCTACGAGCAGTACTTC. Translation: CASSLGQLHSYEQYF. V and J are TRBV7-8 and TRBJ2-7, with D possibly being TRBD1 (5 bases). This CDR3 is 15 amino acids long. V was trimmed by 1 base and J by 1 base, leaving 11 bases between them. The V gene's germline CDR1 is SGHVS and CDR2 FQNEAQ.

The V and J genes are TRBV18 and TRBJ2-5, with a tentative D call TRBD2 (5 bases). The CDR3 has 14 amino acids. Germline CDR1 and CDR2: KGHSH and LQKENI. Trimming took off 3 bases at V and 2 bases at J, with 10 bases between the two ends. The DNA of the CDR3 is TGTGCCAGCTCACCTACCGGGGATCAAGAGACCCAGTACTTC. It specifies CASSPTGDQETQYF.

The chain employs TRBV29-1 and TRBJ1-2, with D tentatively TRBD1 (5 bases). The CDR3 covers 12 residues. The V end was cut by 0 bases, the J end by 8 bases, with 10 bases between. Per the germline V gene, CDR1 is SQVTM and CDR2 is ANQGSEA. CDR3 residues: CSVEEGVMGYTF. CDR3 coding DNA: TGCAGCGTTGAAGAGGGGGTGATGGGCTACACCTTC.

The table lists this clonotype with a few counts. A junction end diverges from the germline sequence, so it may reflect a read error. This chain joins TRBV6-5 and TRBJ2-7; D uncertain. This CDR3 has 15 residues. CDR1 and CDR2 from the germline V gene are MNHEY and SVGAGI. The CDR3 here is CAGSYKGLIPYEQYF. CDR3 nucleotides: TGTGCCGGCAGTTACAAGGGTTTAATCCCCTACGAGCAGTACTTC.

V usage is TRBV7-9 and J usage is TRBJ2-2; D possibly corresponds to TRBD1 (6 bases). The V end was cut by 2 bases, the J end by 6 bases, with 19 bases between. The germline gives CDR1 SEHNR, CDR2 FQNEAQ (reference sequence). The CDR3 contains 17 residues. DNA of the CDR3: TGTGCCAGCAGCTTATTCACCCAGGGGCCGGGCGCCGGGGAGCTGTTTTTT. Amino acid sequence: CASSLFTQGPGAGELFF. The full variable domain, rest sourced from reference TRBV7-9 and TRBJ2-2, is DTGVSQNPRHKITKRGQNVTFRCDPISEHNRLYWYRQTLGQGPEFLTYFQNEAQLEKSRLLSDRFSAERPKGSFSTLEIQRTEQGDSAMYLCASSLFTQGPGAGELFFGEGSRLTVL.

This clonotype appeared many times. The chain carries TRBV12-3 or TRBV12-4 and TRBJ2-7; the D gene is possibly TRBD2 (6 bases). The CDR3 consists of 16 residues. V shed 2 bases and J shed 0 bases, with 14 bases lying between them. CDR3 amino acids: CASSLFRRGNSYEQYF. The DNA of the CDR3 is TGTGCCAGCAGTTTATTCAGGCGGGGCAACTCCTACGAGCAGTACTTC.

This chain links TRBV29-1 with TRBJ2-3, with no clear D. Per germline, CDR1 SQVTM and CDR2 ANQGSEA. V lost 6 bases to trimming and J lost 3 bases, with 4 bases between them. The CDR3 extends over 10 amino acids. The CDR3 loop reads CSVLTDTQYF. CDR3 bases: TGCAGCGTCCTAACAGATACGCAGTATTTT.

The sample holds many counts of this clonotype. The genes are TRBV27 and TRBJ2-3; 14 bases are a match to TRBD2. The CDR3 extends over 15 amino acids. The V and J ends lost 6 bases and 5 bases, in that order; junction bases with no gene match: 4. From germline, CDR1 is MNHEY and CDR2 SMNVEV (reference sequence). Here the CDR3 DNA reads TGTGCCAGCAGAACCGGGACTAGCGGGGGAGATACGCAGTATTTT. This encodes CASRTGTSGGDTQYF.

This clonotype has ten or more counts. The chain couples TRBV27 to TRBJ2-1; 8 bases match TRBD2. This CDR3 contains 14 residues. Germline CDR1 reads MNHEY; CDR2 reads SMNVEV (reference sequence). V trimming: 6 bases; J trimming: 2 bases; junction bases outside the gene matches: 3. The CDR3, as DNA: TGTGCCAGCAGACTAGCGGATACCTACAATGAGCAGTTCTTC. Residues: CASRLADTYNEQFF.

This clonotype showed up many times. This CDR3 reads CASSYSVNEQFF. The CDR3 bases are TGTGCCAGCAGTTACTCAGTCAATGAGCAGTTCTTC. The gene calls are TRBV6-2 or TRBV6-3 and TRBJ2-1; no firm D call. Trimming took off 0 bases at V and 6 bases at J, with 3 bases between the two ends. Per the germline V gene, CDR1 is MNHEY and CDR2 is SVGEGT. CDR3 length: 12 amino acids.

This clonotype turned up a few times. The rearrangement uses TRBV5-1 and TRBJ2-3; D is ambiguous. The germline V and J ends were trimmed by 0 bases and 2 bases, with 10 bases remaining between them. The CDR3 is 15 amino acids. Germline CDR1 reads SGHRS; CDR2 reads YFSETQ. The CDR3 nucleotides read TGCGCCAGCAGCTTGGAGGGCAGATTCACAGATACGCAGTATTTT. This encodes CASSLEGRFTDTQYF.

This clonotype appeared a few times. The CDR3 region has the DNA TGTGCCAGCAGCGTATACATGGAGGGGGCGCCGGGCAATGAGCAGTTCTTC. Translated: CASSVYMEGAPGNEQFF. The chain recombines TRBV9 with TRBJ2-1, with TRBD1 as a possible D gene (7 bases). There are 17 residues in the CDR3. With 1 base removed from V and 6 bases from J, the gap between germline ends came to 20 bases. Per germline, CDR1 SGDLS and CDR2 YYNGEE.

This clonotype has more than one count but fewer than ten. The V gene is TRBV20-1, the J gene TRBJ2-1, with TRBD2 matching 8 bases. Trimming took 0 bases from V and 2 from J; bases not matched to a gene: 3. Looked up from germline, CDR1 is DFQATT and CDR2 is SNEGSKA (reference sequence). This CDR3 comprises 15 residues. The chain's CDR3 is CSARDRTSTYNEQFF. The CDR3 nucleotides read TGCAGTGCTAGAGATAGGACTAGCACCTACAATGAGCAGTTCTTC.